This T cell receptor beta chain was captured in a study of regulatory T cells in long-lasting Graves disease. Overall study findings and caveats: Fewer public clonotypes were shared by new patients (under 1,000) than by persistent patients (approximately 2,700).

Trimming took 5 bases from V and 0 from J; bases not matched to a gene: 8. The CDR3 is 17 amino acids. Germline lookup yields CDR1 SNHLY and CDR2 FYNNEI. Libraries of TCR beta came from iRepertoire HTBI primers plus Arm-PCR of CDR3 regions. TCRdb re-derived calls from the multiplex PCR reads in MiXCR, one entry per CDR3 protein. The table records a few hundred thousand distinct CDR3 sequences, about 19% of them present only once. Time point given: newly diagnosed GD, antithyroid drugs for less than 3 months. PBMCs were the source of the RNA used for TCR sequencing. This clonotype was observed many times. As yet, its antigen is unknown. These data were also reused for a study on T cells in Graves' hyperthyroidism and ophthalmopathy.

This specimen consisted of peripheral blood mononuclear cells (PBMCs), obtained at new diagnosis, from a patient treated with antithyroid drugs. J is TRBJ2-5 and V is TRBV2; TRBD2 agrees at 11 bases. The TCR originated in a woman in her twenties or thirties with Graves disease. CDR3 amino acids: CASSFASGRPYQETQYF. The CDR3 DNA reads TGTGCCAGCAGTTTCGCTAGCGGGAGGCCTTACCAAGAGACCCAGTACTTC.